This record looks at one TCR beta chain sequence and its context. The antigen remains undetermined. The data originate from a study of post-analysis software for immune sequencing data. Whole-study context: Disease courses included relapsing-remitting, secondary progressive and progressive-relapsing multiple sclerosis.

Trimming at V came to 3 bases and at J to 6 bases, leaving 4 bases not matched to a gene. The CDR3 runs to 14 residues. Germline V gene sequence: CDR1 SGHTA, CDR2 FQGNSA. Study-wide results and limits: Patients used about five TRBV segments, including TRBV5-6, TRBV5-1 and TRBV20-1, more often than controls. Analysis by F measure revealed that same-batch samples clustered strongly together. Significantly lower normalized Chao1 diversity was found in patients with multiple sclerosis relative to controls.

Each TCR beta cDNA library carried unique molecular identifiers. Out of 1 to 10 million T cells, 450,000 to 600,000 cDNA molecules were generated. TCRdb fed the PCR reads into MiXCR, producing one record per CDR3 protein. The data show some 700,000 distinct CDR3 sequences, 55% to 70% seen once. Specimen: blood. The chain has TRBV7-2 and TRBJ1-5, with 8 bases matching TRBD1. This sequence originates from a girl aged 2 to 10 with multiple sclerosis. CDR3: CASSLQGASQPQHF. In nucleotides, the CDR3 is TGTGCCAGCAGCTTGCAGGGGGCAAGTCAGCCCCAGCATTTT.